The 2 T cell receptor beta chains below come from one sample, sequenced in a study of cytomegalovirus exposure and HLA in healthy donors. The method was immunoSEQ multiplex PCR; TCRdb's version includes in-frame clones alone and lacks a portion of them. The data show about 56,000 clones, with roughly 92% seen just once and 0.95% to 1.3% held by the top ten. Sample: PBMCs. These receptors were taken from a man aged 18 to 29 in good health and CMV-seronegative.

The CDR3: CASSPGTATYEQYF. The CDR3 nucleotides read TGTGCCAGCTCACCCGGGACAGCCACCTACGAGCAGTACTTC. The V call is TRBV18, the J call TRBJ2-7, with TRBD1 identical over 7 bases. Germline assignment: CDR1 KGHSH and CDR2 LQKENI. This CDR3 is 14 amino acids long. Trimming took 3 bases from V and 2 from J; bases not matched to a gene: 4.

This chain links TRBV5-4 with TRBJ2-7; TRBD1 matches at 7 bases. V dropped 6 bases and J dropped 3; count of bases not matched to a gene: 24. Looked up from germline, CDR1 is SGHNT and CDR2 is YYREEE (reference sequence). The CDR3 is 19 residues long. Here the CDR3 reads CASTHLGTIRDSLLYEQYF. Here the CDR3 DNA reads TGTGCCAGCACCCATTTGGGCACGATCCGGGACAGTCTTCTCTACGAGCAGTACTTC.